The T cell receptor beta chain described here comes from a study of cytomegalovirus exposure and HLA in healthy donors. Study at large: Sequencing of 150 million to 200 million T cells in an earlier analysis found 100 million or so unique TCR beta sequences.

Comments on this clone: Its antigen remains unknown.

CDR1 is SGHTA, CDR2 FQGTGA, per germline. The CDR3 length is 14 residues. Unmatched junction bases numbered 2, after V lost 5 bases and J lost 1 base. Notes on the study in general: Later examination showed HLA-associated TCR beta chains had greater clonal expansion than equally common others. In the analysis, some V segments, TRBV6-2 and TRBV6-3 included, were excluded as indistinguishable. The study carried out a later analysis of TCR beta sequences. It associated approximately 15,000 of them with specific HLA alleles at a false discovery rate of 0.05.

Primers for the PCR totalled 60 Vbeta and 13 Jbeta. This table comes from immunoSEQ multiplex PCR, and its TCRdb copy is limited to in-frame clones, with some not included. The sample includes fewer than 90,000 clones, approximately 78% of them seen just once. The clonotype comes from a human donor in good health. This chain joins TRBV7-3 and TRBJ2-3; TRBD2 matches 8 bases. The sample was PBMCs. CDR3 loop: CASSRAGGTDTQYF. The CDR3 coding sequence is TGTGCCAGCAGCCGAGCGGGGGGCACAGATACGCAGTATTTT.